This T cell receptor (beta chain) was obtained from a study of T cell changes during pregnancy in multiple sclerosis. The assay was immunoSEQ multiplex PCR, and TCRdb's table has in-frame clones only and misses some. The table records 75,000 to 85,000 clones, roughly 93% of them present only once. The CDR3 extends over 15 amino acids. V was pared by 8 bases and J by 11 bases, with 17 bases of the junction left unmatched. CDR1 and CDR2 from the germline V gene are MNHNS and SASEGT. This clonotype was obtained from a female donor with multiple sclerosis, enrolled in a pregnancy study. The chain recombines TRBV6-1 with TRBJ2-4; TRBD1 matches 8 bases. The sample here was peripheral blood, taken in the second trimester of pregnancy. Here the CDR3 DNA reads TGTGCCAGCGGGAGCAGGGGGCAATCTGGCGACGTTCAGTACTTC. Its translation is CASGSRGQSGDVQYF.